Shown below are 23 T cell receptor beta chains from a single sample sequenced in a study of cytomegalovirus exposure and HLA in healthy donors. TCRdb's table, derived via immunoSEQ multiplex PCR, lists solely in-frame clones and lacks some. Of about 330,000 clones in the sample, just over 85% are singletons; the top ten hold about 0.91%. The source material was PBMCs. The receptors were gathered from a woman younger than 30 in good health and CMV-seronegative.

V and J are TRBV6-5 and TRBJ2-1, with 9 bases that match TRBD2. Germline lookup yields CDR1 MNHEY and CDR2 SVGAGI. V lost 6 bases to trimming and J lost 7 bases; unmatched junction nucleotides: 7. CDR3 length: 14 residues. The CDR3 loop is CASRTGTSRNEQFF. In DNA, the CDR3 is TGTGCCAGCAGAACCGGGACTAGCAGGAATGAGCAGTTCTTC.

This chain joins TRBV30 and TRBJ2-2; 7 bases are a match to TRBD1. The V and J ends lost 3 bases and 1 base, in that order; junction bases with no gene match: 8. CDR1 and CDR2 (germline): GTSNPN, SVGIG (reference sequence). The CDR3 has 16 residues. Here the CDR3 reads CAWREQGYLNTGELFF. In DNA form, the CDR3 reads TGTGCCTGGAGGGAACAGGGGTACCTGAACACCGGGGAGCTGTTTTTT.

V and J are TRBV7-2 and TRBJ2-7, with TRBD2 identical over 10 bases. Losses at the gene ends were 5 bases for V and 4 bases for J; bases not matched to a gene: 11. Germline loops: CDR1 SGHTA, CDR2 FQGNSA. CDR3 size: 16 residues. CDR3 residues: CASSPRLAGILYEQYF. The CDR3 DNA sequence: TGTGCCAGCAGCCCCCGACTAGCGGGCATCCTATACGAGCAGTACTTC.

The chain couples TRBV25-1 to TRBJ2-3, with D tentatively TRBD1 (5 bases). The germline gives CDR1 MGHDK, CDR2 SYGVNS. V lost 3 bases and J 3 bases, leaving 16 bases between the germline ends. This CDR3 comprises 16 residues. The CDR3 loop reads CASSEVGQGVTDTQYF. The CDR3 nucleotides are TGTGCCAGCAGTGAGGTTGGGCAGGGTGTGACAGATACGCAGTATTTT.

The rearrangement uses TRBV28 and TRBJ1-5; no reliable D call. V lost 5 bases and J 11 bases, leaving 10 bases between the germline ends. The CDR3 is made up of 11 amino acids. The germline V gene has CDR1 MDHEN and CDR2 SYDVKM. CDR3 nucleotide sequence: TGTGCCAGCAGTCTCGAGAGGTCCCAGCATTTT. Protein sequence: CASSLERSQHF.

The chain joins TRBV9 to TRBJ2-1; 10 nucleotides agree with TRBD2. J was trimmed by 6 bases and V by 1 base; bases with no gene match: 4. Germline V lookup: CDR1 SGDLS, CDR2 YYNGEE. The CDR3 totals 15 residues. The CDR3 region is CASSVRTSGTNEQFF. CDR3 sequence (DNA): TGTGCCAGCAGCGTAAGAACTAGCGGGACCAATGAGCAGTTCTTC.

The V call is TRBV9, the J call TRBJ1-4; 9 nucleotides line up with TRBD1. Per the germline V gene, CDR1 is SGDLS and CDR2 is YYNGEE. The CDR3 extends over 15 amino acids. Trimming took 3 bases from V and 6 from J; bases not matched to a gene: 6. This chain's CDR3 is CASSDQTGGDEKLFF. The DNA of the CDR3 is TGTGCCAGCAGCGATCAGACAGGGGGTGATGAAAAACTGTTTTTT.

V is TRBV9 and J is TRBJ2-7, with 9 nucleotides matching TRBD1. The germline V gene has CDR1 SGDLS and CDR2 YYNGEE. The length of the CDR3 is 14 residues. The ends lost 3 bases at V and 4 bases at J; junction bases unmatched: 5. In nucleotides, the CDR3 is TGTGCCAGCAGCGAGGTGGGGACAGGGTACGAGCAGTACTTC. Its protein is CASSEVGTGYEQYF.

V usage is TRBV18 and J usage is TRBJ1-3, with a possible D match to TRBD1 (5 bases). The germline CDR1 and CDR2 sequences are KGHSH and LQKENI. V gave up 3 bases and J gave up 0 bases, with 12 bases separating them. This CDR3 is built from 16 residues. This chain's CDR3 is CASSPFDRTSGNTIYF. In nucleotides, the CDR3 is TGTGCCAGCTCACCCTTCGACAGAACCTCTGGAAACACCATATATTTT.

The CDR3 nucleotides read TGCGCCAGCAGCCAATTTCTCGGGACTGTTCGCTGGGGGACCGGGGAGCTGTTTTTT. Its protein is CASSQFLGTVRWGTGELFF. This chain connects TRBV4-1 to TRBJ2-2, with a weak D call TRBD2 (6 bases). In germline, CDR1 is MGHRA, CDR2 YSYEKL. The CDR3 length is 19 residues. Trimming shortened V by 2 bases and J by 5 bases, and 24 bases separated the two germline ends.

This chain joins TRBV5-1 and TRBJ2-7; 9 bases map to TRBD2. The CDR3 contains 15 residues. Germline CDR1 SGHRS, CDR2 YFSETQ. J was trimmed by 3 bases and V by 0 bases; bases with no gene match: 4. The CDR3 DNA follows: TGCGCCAGCAGCTTGGGGAGCGGGAGGTTCTACGAGCAGTACTTC. It encodes CASSLGSGRFYEQYF.

J is TRBJ2-2 and V is TRBV7-9, with 10 bases that match TRBD2. J lost 1 base, V lost 1 base, and 9 bases had no gene match. Germline V lookup: CDR1 SEHNR, CDR2 FQNEAQ (reference sequence). The CDR3 is 19 amino acids. The CDR3, as DNA: TGTGCCAGCAGCTTAGGGGCTAGCGGGAGTCCCCTGAACACCGGGGAGCTGTTTTTT. Its translation: CASSLGASGSPLNTGELFF. The full variable domain, in which reference TRBV7-9 and TRBJ2-2 provide the parts outside the CDR3, is DTGVSQNPRHKITKRGQNVTFRCDPISEHNRLYWYRQTLGQGPEFLTYFQNEAQLEKSRLLSDRFSAERPKGSFSTLEIQRTEQGDSAMYLCASSLGASGSPLNTGELFFGEGSRLTVL.

The V call is TRBV9, the J call TRBJ2-5; D remains unclear. CDR1 is SGDLS, CDR2 YYNGEE, per germline. Deletions cut 0 bases from V and 1 base from J, with 10 bases between. There are 15 residues in the CDR3. The CDR3 nucleotides are TGTGCCAGCAGCGTAGATTACGGGTTCCAAGAGACCCAGTACTTC. Encoded protein: CASSVDYGFQETQYF.

V and J are TRBV19 and TRBJ1-1; no firm D call. The germline V gene encodes CDR1 LNHDA and CDR2 SQIVND (reference sequence). This CDR3 contains 13 residues. Trimming cost V 6 bases and J 3 bases, with 11 bases left between them. Written as DNA, the CDR3 is TGTGCCAGTAGAACGGGGAGGGACACTGAAGCTTTCTTT. Translated, it gives CASRTGRDTEAFF.

This clone was seen just once. The chain has TRBV29-1 and TRBJ2-3; 8 nucleotides match TRBD1. V shed 7 bases and J 4 bases; nucleotides not matched to a gene: 13. The germline V gene encodes CDR1 SQVTM and CDR2 ANQGSEA. The CDR3 spans 15 residues. DNA of the CDR3: TGCAGCGCCGACCCCGGGACAGGTAGGCCAGATACGCAGTATTTT. It is translated as CSADPGTGRPDTQYF.

J is TRBJ2-5 and V is TRBV5-1; a weak D match, TRBD1 (5 bases). The V and J ends lost 0 bases and 0 bases respectively, with 9 bases between them. CDR3 size: 15 residues. Germline V gives CDR1 SGHRS, CDR2 YFSETQ. CDR3: CASSLVGHNQETQYF. CDR3 DNA: TGCGCCAGCAGCTTGGTAGGACATAACCAAGAGACCCAGTACTTC.

V usage is TRBV6-5 and J usage is TRBJ2-1, with a weak D call TRBD2 (6 bases). Germline V gene sequence: CDR1 MNHEY, CDR2 SVGAGI. The CDR3 covers 16 residues. V lost 2 bases, J lost 7 bases, and 18 bases lay in between. The CDR3 DNA sequence: TGTGCCAGCAGTTACCAGCATAGCGGAGCCTGGAATGAGCAGTTCTTC. The encoded protein is CASSYQHSGAWNEQFF.

This chain links TRBV2 with TRBJ1-2; no clear D. Trimming cost V 4 bases and J 6 bases, with 12 bases left between them. CDR3 length: 13 residues. Germline assignment: CDR1 SNHLY and CDR2 FYNNEI. In DNA, the CDR3 is TGTGCCAGCAGTGTCCCCCACCGGGATGGCTACACCTTC. Translating gives CASSVPHRDGYTF.

J is TRBJ2-5 and V is TRBV30; TRBD1 is a possible D gene (6 bases). V lost 1 base, J lost 4 bases, and 10 bases lay in between. The V gene's germline CDR1 is GTSNPN and CDR2 SVGIG (reference sequence). This CDR3 has 13 amino acids. CDR3 in amino acids: CAWSAGTRETQYF. The CDR3 bases are TGTGCCTGGAGTGCCGGGACAAGAGAGACCCAGTACTTC.

This clone was detected a few times. The rearrangement joins TRBV7-9 to TRBJ2-7, with 8 bases lining up with TRBD2. The CDR3 runs 12 residues. From germline, CDR1 is SEHNR and CDR2 FQNEAQ (reference sequence). V lost 10 bases to trimming and J lost 6 bases; unmatched junction nucleotides: 8. CDR3 DNA sequence: TGTGCCATCAGGGCTAGCGGGTTCGAGCAGTACTTC. It specifies CAIRASGFEQYF.

The chain joins TRBV29-1 to TRBJ1-5; maybe TRBD1 (5 bases). Per germline, CDR1 SQVTM and CDR2 ANQGSEA. There are 14 residues in the CDR3. Trimming took 6 bases from V and 2 from J, leaving 14 bases between them. CDR3 nucleotides: TGCAGCGTGGGGGACCCGGGAGGCAATCAGCCCCAGCATTTT. Its translation is CSVGDPGGNQPQHF.

This chain links TRBV7-3 with TRBJ2-7, with 7 bases aligning to TRBD2. The germline CDR1 and CDR2 sequences are SGHTA and FQGTGA. This CDR3 spans 15 amino acids. Trimming cost V 5 bases and J 3 bases; bases outside gene matches: 10. CDR3 loop: CASSMSSSGFYEQYF. The CDR3 DNA reads as TGTGCCAGCAGCATGAGCTCTAGCGGATTCTACGAGCAGTACTTC.

This sequence joins TRBV19 and TRBJ1-1, with TRBD1 matching over 7 bases. The CDR3 is made up of 15 amino acids. The V gene's germline CDR1 is LNHDA and CDR2 SQIVND (reference sequence). V lost 7 bases, J lost 1 base, and 9 bases stayed unmatched. CDR3 protein: CASTFFGTANTEAFF. CDR3 nucleotides: TGTGCCAGTACCTTCTTCGGGACAGCGAACACTGAAGCTTTCTTT.